These 13 T cell receptor beta chains share one sample of origin, sequenced in a study of blood T cell repertoires in COVID-19. Generated by immunoSEQ multiplex PCR, the TCRdb table keeps only in-frame clones and is missing some. The profile shows just over 95,000 clones, 90% of them singletons. Sequencing was performed on peripheral blood. The receptors were sampled from a man between 60 and 70 years old with acute or convalescent COVID-19.

The genes are TRBV6-5 and TRBJ2-7, with TRBD1 as a possible D gene (5 bases). This CDR3 has 15 amino acids. Trimming shortened V by 5 bases and J by 4 bases, and 18 bases separated the two germline ends. Looked up from germline, CDR1 is MNHEY and CDR2 is SVGAGI. CDR3: CASSPDSRPNYEQYV. The CDR3 bases are TGTGCCAGCAGTCCCGACAGCCGGCCCAATTACGAGCAGTACGTC.

This sequence joins TRBV14 and TRBJ1-6; 9 bases are a match to TRBD1. Per the germline V gene, CDR1 is SGHDN and CDR2 is FVKESK. V was pared by 0 bases and J by 9 bases, with 6 bases of the junction left unmatched. This CDR3 region has 16 residues. The CDR3 DNA is TGTGCCAGCAGCCAAGATCGAGGGACAGGGTTTTCACCCCTCCACTTT. Encoded protein: CASSQDRGTGFSPLHF.

The rearrangement links TRBV6-5 to TRBJ1-2; 11 bases agree with TRBD1. Trimming removed 0 bases from V and 5 bases from J; junction bases left unmatched: 5. Germline assignment: CDR1 MNHEY and CDR2 SVGAGI. This CDR3 spans 16 amino acids. In DNA, the CDR3 is TGTGCCAGCAGTTACTCCGCGGGGACAGGGGGATATGGCTACACCTTC. It encodes CASSYSAGTGGYGYTF.

This chain joins TRBV29-1 and TRBJ1-2; TRBD1 might be the D (5 bases). The CDR3 extends over 12 amino acids. Germline CDR1 reads SQVTM; CDR2 reads ANQGSEA. Between the trimmed V and J ends, which lost 6 bases and 6 bases, there was a span of 14 bases. The CDR3 bases are TGCAGCGTCGGTTACGGGGGGAATGGCTACACCTTC. This codes for CSVGYGGNGYTF.

The gene calls are TRBV7-9 and TRBJ1-6, with 11 positions matching TRBD1. Unmatched junction bases numbered 6, after V lost 7 bases and J lost 1 base. Per the germline V gene, CDR1 is SEHNR and CDR2 is FQNEAQ (reference sequence). This CDR3 spans 17 amino acids. This chain's CDR3 is CASKGTGGLSYNSPLHF. The CDR3 DNA reads TGTGCCAGCAAAGGGACAGGGGGATTGTCCTATAATTCACCCCTCCACTTT.

V usage is TRBV5-6 and J usage is TRBJ1-3, with D perhaps matching TRBD1 (5 bases). V shed 2 bases and J shed 0 bases, with 6 bases lying between them. This CDR3 region has 14 residues. Germline lookup yields CDR1 SGHDT and CDR2 YYEEEE. The CDR3 loop is CASSLDSSGNTIYF. The CDR3 nucleotides are TGTGCCAGCAGCTTAGACAGCTCTGGAAACACCATATATTTT.

The rearrangement links TRBV5-1 to TRBJ1-2, with 8 bases lining up with TRBD1. CDR1 SGHRS and CDR2 YFSETQ come from the germline V gene. The trim removed 0 bases at V and 8 bases at J, leaving 6 bases unmatched. There are 14 residues in the CDR3. The CDR3: CASSLAQGAKGYTF. In DNA, the CDR3 is TGCGCCAGCAGCTTGGCCCAGGGGGCGAAAGGCTACACCTTC.

The V gene is TRBV5-1, the J gene TRBJ2-1; D is ambiguous. V dropped 4 bases and J dropped 0 bases, with 11 bases sitting between them. This CDR3 has 15 residues. The germline gives CDR1 SGHRS, CDR2 YFSETQ. CDR3 loop: CASSPDIASYNEQFF. DNA of the CDR3: TGCGCCAGCAGCCCCGACATCGCCTCCTACAATGAGCAGTTCTTC.

The J gene is TRBJ1-6, the V gene TRBV7-2, with D tentatively TRBD1 (5 bases). The germline V gene has CDR1 SGHTA and CDR2 FQGNSA. With 1 base removed from V and 5 bases from J, the gap between germline ends came to 15 bases. The CDR3 consists of 17 residues. Here the CDR3 DNA reads TGTGCCAGCAGCTTAGTTTGGGGGGGAGCAAATAATTCACCCCTCCACTTT. Amino acid sequence: CASSLVWGGANNSPLHF.

The rearrangement uses TRBV19 and TRBJ2-2, with TRBD2 matching 12 bases. Germline lookup yields CDR1 LNHDA and CDR2 SQIVND (reference sequence). The CDR3 length is 15 residues. J lost 7 bases, V lost 6 bases, and 6 bases had no gene match. CDR3 bases: TGTGCCAGTAGAGAACTAGCGGGGGGCCGCGGGGAGCTGTTTTTT. Protein: CASRELAGGRGELFF.

V is TRBV5-6 and J is TRBJ1-1; D might be TRBD1 (6 bases). Germline CDR1 SGHDT, CDR2 YYEEEE. The CDR3 contains 14 residues. V lost 4 bases and J 0 bases, leaving 10 bases between the germline ends. Written as DNA, the CDR3 is TGTGCCAGCAGCCTGGACAGCCTGAACACTGAAGCTTTCTTT. Its protein is CASSLDSLNTEAFF.

The chain uses TRBV5-6 and TRBJ1-4; TRBD1 matches 9 bases. Unmatched junction bases numbered 6, after V lost 4 bases and J lost 8 bases. In germline, CDR1 is SGHDT, CDR2 YYEEEE. CDR3 size: 14 residues. Here the CDR3 DNA reads TGTGCCAGCAGCGTACAGGGGGCTAGCGAAAAACTGTTTTTT. It codes for CASSVQGASEKLFF.

This rearrangement joins TRBV18 to TRBJ1-1; D is undetermined. Germline-derived CDR1 and CDR2 are KGHSH and LQKENI. This CDR3 contains 14 residues. Trimming removed 3 bases at V and 2 bases at J, with 10 bases between. The CDR3 coding sequence is TGTGCCAGCTCACCGGGAGGGATTAACACTGAAGCTTTCTTT. Translating it yields CASSPGGINTEAFF.